This T cell receptor beta chain was identified during a study of T cell repertoires in cytomegalovirus infection. Study-wide points: The study found HLA-C-restricted CMV-specific TCR beta clonotypes dominating the ex vivo response.

The table lists this clonotype with many counts. Its antigen remains unidentified. Using its own MiXCR run on the reads, TCRdb lists one record per CDR3 protein. This sample has fewer than 250,000 distinct CDR3 sequences; approximately 13% occur once, and the top ten carry about 1.5%. V was pared by 7 bases and J by 3 bases, with 8 bases of the junction left unmatched. This CDR3 is built from 16 residues. This TCR came from a human donor in good health (CMV status not recorded). Some clones in this sample may be carry-over from other donors' samples. V gene TRBV12-3 or TRBV12-4 combines with J gene TRBJ2-2, with 10 nucleotides matching TRBD2. Sequenced material: PBMCs. CDR3 amino acids: CASIPLAGRHTGELFF. CDR3 DNA: TGTGCCAGCATCCCACTAGCGGGGCGGCACACCGGGGAGCTGTTTTTT.